These 10 T cell receptor beta chains were sequenced from one sample in a study of CD8 T cells in Susac syndrome. When the RNA was reverse transcribed, random hexamers were used with an input of roughly 0.45 to 1 ug. TCRdb processed the immunoSEQ multiplex PCR reads anew with MiXCR; each CDR3 protein has one entry. The sample includes 250,000 to 300,000 distinct CDR3 sequences, about 85% of them seen just once. Sequencing was done on a sample of CD8+ T cells from PBMCs. The receptors come from a human donor with multiple sclerosis.

The chain is built from TRBV29-1 and TRBJ2-7; maybe TRBD2 (5 bases). Germline V gene sequence: CDR1 SQVTM, CDR2 ANQGSEA. This CDR3 contains 11 residues. The germline V and J ends were trimmed by 5 bases and 7 bases, with 12 bases remaining between them. The CDR3 protein is CSVQSPGEQYF. For the CDR3, the DNA is TGCAGCGTTCAGAGTCCGGGAGAGCAGTACTTC.

This chain links TRBV2 with TRBJ2-1, with 8 bases fitting TRBD1. CDR3 length equals 17 residues. Losses at the gene ends were 6 bases for V and 0 bases for J; bases not matched to a gene: 10. CDR1 and CDR2 from the germline V gene are SNHLY and FYNNEI. CDR3 nucleotide sequence: TGTGCCAGCAGGGACAGGGCCTTCCCTAGCTCCTACAATGAGCAGTTCTTC. This sequence encodes CASRDRAFPSSYNEQFF.

The genes are TRBV19 and TRBJ2-7; 9 positions agree with TRBD1. The germline CDR1 and CDR2 sequences are LNHDA and SQIVND (reference sequence). CDR3 length: 15 residues. The V gene end was trimmed by 5 bases and the J gene end by 4 bases; junction bases not matched to a gene: 9. The CDR3 DNA reads as TGTGCCAGTAGTGCCATCGGACAGGGGCCTTACGAGCAGTACTTC. Its protein product is CASSAIGQGPYEQYF.

J is TRBJ2-7 and V is TRBV2; D may be TRBD2 (7 bases). The V end lost 7 bases, the J end lost 4 bases, and 14 bases lay between the germline ends. The germline V gene encodes CDR1 SNHLY and CDR2 FYNNEI. This CDR3 region has 13 residues. The DNA for the CDR3 is TGTGCCAGCAAATCGCGGGGGCGGTACGAGCAGTACTTC. It codes for CASKSRGRYEQYF.

This CDR3 is CATSRASGAYEQYF. CDR3 DNA: TGTGCCACCAGCAGAGCTAGCGGAGCCTACGAGCAGTACTTC. This chain connects TRBV15 to TRBJ2-7, with 7 bases lining up with TRBD2. Germline values: CDR1 LNHNV, CDR2 YYDKDF (reference sequence). J gave up 2 bases and V 1 base, and 2 bases lay outside the gene matches. The length of the CDR3 is 14 residues.

V and J are TRBV27 and TRBJ1-1; 7 positions agree with TRBD1. The ends lost 5 bases at V and 7 bases at J; junction bases unmatched: 10. In germline, CDR1 is MNHEY, CDR2 SMNVEV (reference sequence). The CDR3 runs 14 residues. CDR3 in amino acids: CASSVGDSLNEAFF. The CDR3 nucleotides are TGTGCCAGCAGTGTAGGGGACAGCCTTAATGAAGCTTTCTTT.

The CDR3 coding sequence is TGTGCCAGGCAACACCCGGGGGTCGAGGCTGGGGAGCTGTTTTTT. It encodes CARQHPGVEAGELFF. The V and J genes are TRBV24-1 and TRBJ2-2, with D possibly TRBD2 on 6 matching bases. Trimming shortened V by 11 bases and J by 8 bases, and 23 bases separated the two germline ends. The germline V gene encodes CDR1 KGHDR and CDR2 SFDVKD. The CDR3 has 15 amino acids.

The chain's CDR3 is CASSLVGASTDTQYF. The CDR3 bases are TGTGCCAGCAGTTTAGTAGGGGCCAGCACAGATACGCAGTATTTT. The chain employs TRBV27 and TRBJ2-3, with D possibly being TRBD1 (5 bases). Germline V gives CDR1 MNHEY, CDR2 SMNVEV (reference sequence). Deletions cut 2 bases from V and 0 bases from J, with 9 bases between. The CDR3 runs 15 residues.

The V and J genes are TRBV20-1 and TRBJ2-1, with D perhaps matching TRBD2 (6 bases). CDR1 and CDR2 (germline): DFQATT, SNEGSKA (reference sequence). The CDR3 consists of 15 residues. The germline V and J ends were trimmed by 3 bases and 2 bases, with 14 bases remaining between them. CDR3 region: CSARLAGFPYNEQFF. As DNA, the CDR3 is TGCAGTGCTAGGCTGGCGGGATTCCCCTACAATGAGCAGTTCTTC.

This rearrangement joins TRBV2 to TRBJ2-7, with TRBD2 matching 9 bases. This CDR3 comprises 15 residues. The germline gives CDR1 SNHLY, CDR2 FYNNEI. V lost 1 base to trimming and J lost 2 bases; unmatched junction nucleotides: 3. The CDR3 here is CASSEGTSETYEQYF. The DNA for the CDR3 is TGTGCCAGCAGTGAAGGGACTAGCGAAACCTACGAGCAGTACTTC. Filled out from reference TRBV2 and TRBJ2-7, the complete variable domain reads EPEVTQTPSHQVTQMGQEVILRCVPISNHLYFYWYRQILGQKVEFLVSFYNNEISEKSEIFDDQFSVERPDGSNFTLKIRSTKLEDSAMYFCASSEGTSETYEQYFGPGTRLTVT.